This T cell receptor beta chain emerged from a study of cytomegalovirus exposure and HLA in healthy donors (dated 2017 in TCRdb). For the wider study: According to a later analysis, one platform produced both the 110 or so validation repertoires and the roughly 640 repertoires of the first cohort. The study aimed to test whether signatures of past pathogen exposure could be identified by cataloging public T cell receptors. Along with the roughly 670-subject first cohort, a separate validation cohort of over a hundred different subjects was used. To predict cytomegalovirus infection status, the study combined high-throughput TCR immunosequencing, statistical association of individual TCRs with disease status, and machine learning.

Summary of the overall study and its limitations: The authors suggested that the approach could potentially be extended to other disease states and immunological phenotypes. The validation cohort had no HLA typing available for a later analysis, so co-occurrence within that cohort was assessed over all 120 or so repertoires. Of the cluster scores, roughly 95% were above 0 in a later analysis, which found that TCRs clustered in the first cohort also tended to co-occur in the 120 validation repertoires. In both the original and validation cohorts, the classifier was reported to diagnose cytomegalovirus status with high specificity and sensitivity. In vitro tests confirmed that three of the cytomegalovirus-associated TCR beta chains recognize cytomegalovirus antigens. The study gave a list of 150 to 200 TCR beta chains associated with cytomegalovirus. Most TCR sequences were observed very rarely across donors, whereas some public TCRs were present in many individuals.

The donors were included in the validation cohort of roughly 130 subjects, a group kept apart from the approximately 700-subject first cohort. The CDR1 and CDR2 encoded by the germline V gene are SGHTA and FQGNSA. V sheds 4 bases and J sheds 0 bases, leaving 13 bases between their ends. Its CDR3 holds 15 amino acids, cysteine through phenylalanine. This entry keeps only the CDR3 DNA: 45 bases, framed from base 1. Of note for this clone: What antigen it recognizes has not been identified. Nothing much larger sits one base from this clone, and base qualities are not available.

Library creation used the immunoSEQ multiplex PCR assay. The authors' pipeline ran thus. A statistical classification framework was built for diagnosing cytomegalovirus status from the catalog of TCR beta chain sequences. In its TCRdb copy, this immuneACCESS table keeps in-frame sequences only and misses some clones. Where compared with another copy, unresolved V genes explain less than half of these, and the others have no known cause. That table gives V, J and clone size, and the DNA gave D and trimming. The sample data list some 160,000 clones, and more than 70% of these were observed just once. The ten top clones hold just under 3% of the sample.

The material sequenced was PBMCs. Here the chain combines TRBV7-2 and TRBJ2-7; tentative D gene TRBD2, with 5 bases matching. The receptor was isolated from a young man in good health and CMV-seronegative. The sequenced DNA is TGTGCCAGCAGCTCGTTCTTAGGGAGCTCCTACGAGCAGTACTTC. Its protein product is CASSSFLGSSYEQYF.